The 7 T cell receptor beta chains listed next were all sequenced from one sample in a study of memory CD4+ T cells and cytomegalovirus serostatus. The sort gate was single viable CD3+CD4+CD8-CD45RO+ cells for memory CD4+ T cells. TCRdb keeps only in-frame clones here, not all; method: immunoSEQ multiplex PCR. This table holds some 49,000 clones, 75% to 85% found once. Sequenced sample: memory CD4+ T cells from blood. The receptors were sampled from an adult in good health and CMV-seronegative.

A few counts support this clone. The rearrangement uses TRBV10-3 and TRBJ1-1; D is unclear. Looked up from germline, CDR1 is ENHRY and CDR2 is SYGVKD. Trimming took off 0 bases at V and 4 bases at J, with 12 bases between the two ends. The CDR3 sequence is 15 residues long. CDR3 bases: TGTGCCATCAGTGAGTCAAGGCCCGGGAGCACTGAAGCTTTCTTT. Its protein product is CAISESRPGSTEAFF.

This clone was seen more than once but under ten times. CDR3 protein: CASGTSGGPNNEQFF. The CDR3 region has the DNA TGTGCCAGCGGGACTAGCGGGGGCCCCAACAATGAGCAGTTCTTC. The V gene is TRBV7-6, the J gene TRBJ2-1; 14 nucleotides agree with TRBD2. CDR3 length equals 15 residues. Per the germline V gene, CDR1 is SGHVS and CDR2 is FNYEAQ. The trim removed 8 bases at V and 5 bases at J, leaving 5 bases unmatched.

The chain carries TRBV10-3 and TRBJ1-2; D is ambiguous. Per the germline V gene, CDR1 is ENHRY and CDR2 is SYGVKD. CDR3 size: 13 residues. V lost 7 bases and J 5 bases, leaving 14 bases between the germline ends. For the CDR3, the DNA is TGTGCCATCAAGGCCGGCCTCTCGTATGGCTACACCTTC. Protein: CAIKAGLSYGYTF.

The chain has TRBV9 and TRBJ1-2; maybe TRBD1 (6 bases). The CDR3 is 13 amino acids. Trimming removed 3 bases at V and 6 bases at J, with 12 bases between. Germline assignment: CDR1 SGDLS and CDR2 YYNGEE. The CDR3 DNA sequence: TGTGCCAGCAGCGAAGGGGGTAGAAATGGCTACACCTTC. Translated, it gives CASSEGGRNGYTF. The full variable domain, completed using reference TRBV9 and TRBJ1-2, is DSGVTQTPKHLITATGQRVTLRCSPRSGDLSVYWYQQSLDQGLQFLIQYYNGEERAKGNILERFSAQQFPDLHSELNLSSLELGDSALYFCASSEGGRNGYTFGSGTRLTVV.

A few counts support this clone. The J gene is TRBJ1-1, the V gene TRBV29-1; D uncertain. V was cut by 3 bases and J by 6 bases, with 17 bases left in between. The CDR3 contains 14 residues. From germline, CDR1 is SQVTM and CDR2 ANQGSEA. DNA for the CDR3: TGCAGCGTTGATCCCGCCCGTGCAAGGGCTGAAGCTTTCTTT. It translates to CSVDPARARAEAFF. Supplemented by reference TRBV29-1 and TRBJ1-1, the full variable domain reads SAVISQKPSRDICQRGTSLTIQCQVDSQVTMMFWYRQQPGQSLTLIATANQGSEATYESGFVIDKFPISRPNLTFSTLTVSNMSPEDSSIYLCSVDPARARAEAFFGQGTRLTVV.

This chain uses TRBV7-6 with TRBJ1-1; D gene unclear. This CDR3 has 14 residues. Trimming removed 2 bases from V and 2 bases from J, with 9 bases in between. Germline CDR1 and CDR2: SGHVS and FNYEAQ. The CDR3 protein is CASSLSAENTEAFF. Written as DNA, the CDR3 is TGTGCCAGCAGCTTATCGGCAGAAAACACTGAAGCTTTCTTT.

The CDR3 DNA is TGTGCCAGCAGTTACTCAAGGACTTTAAACACTGAAGCTTTCTTT. This sequence encodes CASSYSRTLNTEAFF. The chain employs TRBV6-6 and TRBJ1-1; D ambiguous. The ends were cut back, 0 bases at V and 2 bases at J, with 10 bases in the middle. The CDR3 is 15 residues long. Germline V gene data show CDR1 as MNHNY and CDR2 as SVGAGI (reference sequence).